This T cell receptor beta chain was recovered during a study of Ad26.COV2.S vaccination and SARS-CoV-2 variants. Turning to the study itself: This donor came from the COV1001 trial of Ad26.COV2.S.

Findings of the study overall: In vaccinated individuals, spike-specific CD8+ and CD4+ T cell responses reportedly displayed substantial breadth.

This CDR3 comprises 16 residues. Trimming took 1 base from V and 0 from J, leaving 13 bases between them. CDR1 SGHNT and CDR2 YENEEA come from the germline V gene. Sample treatment: about 20 received Ad26.COV2.S at low or high dose, single or two shots; 5 received placebo; per-sample allocation not given. Samples were taken on day 63 after the first vaccine or placebo injection. Donation came from an adult in Boston who was aged 18-55 years. Profiling relied on immunoSEQ multiplex PCR, and the TCRdb table lists in-frame clones only, not all of them. The table records over 300,000 clones, about four fifths of them present only once. In the case of this clone: Its target is unknown.

The source material was peripheral blood, sampled in a trial of Ad26.COV2.S vaccine versus placebo. This chain links TRBV11-3 with TRBJ2-7; D is perhaps TRBD1 (7 bases). The clonotype was recovered from a person aged 18-60 years who received the Ad26.COV2.S COVID-19 vaccine or a placebo. CDR3 sequence: CASSLGGDRDSYEQYF. CDR3 coding DNA: TGTGCCAGCAGCTTAGGGGGGGACAGAGACTCCTACGAGCAGTACTTC.